Listed here are 6 T cell receptor beta chains from one sample, sequenced in a study of graft-versus-host responses after intestinal transplantation. The antigens of these receptors remain unknown. Generated by immunoSEQ multiplex PCR, the TCRdb table keeps only in-frame clones and is missing some. The table includes roughly 130,000 clones, around 90% detected once. Sample: unstimulated CD4+ T cells sorted from spleen or lymph node cells, taken before intestinal transplant. The receptors here all came from a human donor who received an intestinal transplant.

This chain uses TRBV28 with TRBJ2-3; perhaps D is TRBD1 or TRBD2 (5 bases each). Trimming removed 2 bases at V and 1 base at J, with 10 bases between. Germline CDR1 is MDHEN and CDR2 is SYDVKM. This CDR3 has 15 amino acids. The CDR3 DNA follows: TGTGCCAGCAGTTTAAAGGGGAGAGGCACAGATACGCAGTATTTT. Its protein product is CASSLKGRGTDTQYF.

This sequence joins TRBV30 and TRBJ1-2; D is undetermined. CDR3 length: 13 amino acids. Between the trimmed V and J ends, which lost 3 bases and 7 bases, there was a span of 15 bases. CDR1 and CDR2 from the germline V gene are GTSNPN and SVGIG (reference sequence). CDR3 region: CAWRGGGEIGYTF. The DNA for the CDR3 is TGTGCCTGGAGGGGCGGAGGCGAAATTGGCTACACCTTC.

The chain is built from TRBV2 and TRBJ2-3; D unresolved. Trimming shortened V by 7 bases and J by 3 bases, and 8 bases separated the two germline ends. CDR1 SNHLY and CDR2 FYNNEI come from the germline V gene. This CDR3 comprises 12 residues. DNA of the CDR3: TGTGCCAGCACTGGTCTGACAGATACGCAGTATTTT. It encodes CASTGLTDTQYF.

The chain has TRBV11-2 and TRBJ1-1; no definite D call. V was shortened by 3 bases and J by 1 base, with 9 bases between the two germline ends. There are 14 residues in the CDR3. The germline CDR1 and CDR2 sequences are SGHAT and FQNNGV. Here the CDR3 DNA reads TGTGCCAGCAGCTTCGGAGGACGGAACACTGAAGCTTTCTTT. It encodes CASSFGGRNTEAFF. Full variable domain (rest looked up from reference TRBV11-2 and TRBJ1-1): EAGVAQSPRYKIIEKRQSVAFWCNPISGHATLYWYQQILGQGPKLLIQFQNNGVVDDSQLPKDRFSAERLKGVDSTLKIQPAKLEDSAVYLCASSFGGRNTEAFFGQGTRLTVV.

The chain couples TRBV4-2 to TRBJ2-1; 7 bases line up with TRBD1. CDR1 is LGHNA, CDR2 YNFKEQ, per germline. V was clipped by 4 bases and J by 5 bases; unmatched bases: 11. This CDR3 spans 16 amino acids. In nucleotides, the CDR3 is TGTGCCAGCAGCCCTCGACAGGGAATGGATAACAATGAGCAGTTCTTC. The encoded protein is CASSPRQGMDNNEQFF.

This clone was counted only a few times. This chain links TRBV19 with TRBJ2-3, with D tentatively TRBD1 (6 bases). V was clipped by 2 bases and J by 0 bases, with 9 bases between them. CDR3 length: 15 amino acids. CDR1 and CDR2 (germline): LNHDA, SQIVND (reference sequence). As DNA, the CDR3 is TGTGCCAGTAGTATACCAACAGGGAGCACAGATACGCAGTATTTT. It translates to CASSIPTGSTDTQYF.